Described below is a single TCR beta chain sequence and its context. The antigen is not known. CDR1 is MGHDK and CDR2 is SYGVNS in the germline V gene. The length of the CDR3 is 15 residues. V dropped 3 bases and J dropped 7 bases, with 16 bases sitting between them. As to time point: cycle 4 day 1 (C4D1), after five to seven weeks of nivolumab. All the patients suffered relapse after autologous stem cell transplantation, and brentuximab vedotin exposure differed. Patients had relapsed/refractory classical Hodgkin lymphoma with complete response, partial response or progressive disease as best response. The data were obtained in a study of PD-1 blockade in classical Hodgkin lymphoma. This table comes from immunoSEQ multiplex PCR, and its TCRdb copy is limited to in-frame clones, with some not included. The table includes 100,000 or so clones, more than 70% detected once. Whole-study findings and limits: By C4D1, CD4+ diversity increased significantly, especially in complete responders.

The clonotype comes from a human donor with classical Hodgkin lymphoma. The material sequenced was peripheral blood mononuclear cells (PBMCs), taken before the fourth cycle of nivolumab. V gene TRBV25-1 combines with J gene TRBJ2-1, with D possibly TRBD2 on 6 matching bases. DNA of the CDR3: TGTGCCAGCAGTGACGTCGGGAGCATTACGAATGAGCAGTTCTTC. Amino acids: CASSDVGSITNEQFF.